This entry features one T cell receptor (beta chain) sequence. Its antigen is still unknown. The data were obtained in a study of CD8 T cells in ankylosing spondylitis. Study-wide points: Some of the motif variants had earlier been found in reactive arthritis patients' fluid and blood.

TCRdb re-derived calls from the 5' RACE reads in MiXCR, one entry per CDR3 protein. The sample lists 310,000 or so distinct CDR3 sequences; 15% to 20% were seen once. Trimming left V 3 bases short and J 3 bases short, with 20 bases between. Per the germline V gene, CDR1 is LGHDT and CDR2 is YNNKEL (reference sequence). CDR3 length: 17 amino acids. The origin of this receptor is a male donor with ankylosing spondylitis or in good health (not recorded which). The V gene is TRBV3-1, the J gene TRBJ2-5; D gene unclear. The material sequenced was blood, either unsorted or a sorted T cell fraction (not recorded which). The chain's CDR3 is CASSHSVSNALKETQYF. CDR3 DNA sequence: TGTGCCAGCAGCCACTCGGTCAGCAACGCATTAAAAGAGACCCAGTACTTC.